The T cell receptor beta chain described here comes from a study of T-cell reconstitution after alpha-beta-depleted transplantation in children. This CDR3 is 15 amino acids long. The V end lost 5 bases, the J end lost 5 bases, and 17 bases lay between the germline ends. For TCRbeta, the library was prepared with unique molecular identifiers. TCRdb passed the PCR reads through MiXCR, listing each CDR3 protein once. The table shows about 540,000 distinct CDR3 sequences, with approximately 20% occurring only once. The table lists this clonotype with a few counts. Sample: PBMCs from the stem cell graft donor, taken from the stem cell graft. The J gene is TRBJ2-3, the V gene TRBV12-3 or TRBV12-4; D is perhaps TRBD2 (5 bases). The source of this sequence is a human donor who donated a stem cell graft to a child with acute lymphoblastic leukemia. As DNA, the CDR3 is TGTGCCAGCAGTCTACTAGGCGACCTGGGAGATACGCAGTATTTT. Its translation is CASSLLGDLGDTQYF.